The rows below give T cell receptor beta chains drawn from one sample of a study. TCRdb re-called the RT-PCR reads with MiXCR, one entry per CDR3 protein. The table lists hundreds of thousands of distinct CDR3 sequences, 14% of them singletons, with roughly 4% in the top ten. The source material was memory CD4+ T cells from blood. Every receptor here comes from a female donor in good health, serving as a healthy control. CDR3s include the opening cysteine and the closing phenylalanine or tryptophan. Each record gives: D gene, V gene, clone size, J gene, CDR3 protein, CDR3 DNA. The D gene is left open where the match is weak. A clone size is listed for some rows: how often the clone was seen (once, few, many), or a class if it is expanded.

NA	TRBV10-3	few	TRBJ2-3	CAISESGGQGTQYF	TGTGCCATCAGTGAGAGCGGAGGCCAGGGTACGCAGTATTTT
TRBD1	TRBV7-9	NA	TRBJ2-7	CASSLDLGTEFREQYF	TGTGCCAGCAGCTTAGATCTCGGGACAGAATTCCGCGAGCAGTACTTC
NA	TRBV10-3	few	TRBJ2-7	CAISEWDNYEQYF	TGTGCCATCAGTGAATGGGACAACTACGAGCAGTACTTC
NA	TRBV5-6	NA	TRBJ1-2	CASSPQMGGNGYTF	TGTGCCAGCAGCCCGCAGATGGGGGGTAATGGCTACACCTTC
NA	TRBV24-1	NA	TRBJ2-1	CATSESYEQFF	TGTGCCACCAGTGAATCCTATGAGCAGTTCTTC
TRBD1	TRBV20-1	NA	TRBJ1-1	CSVVTGALNTEAFF	TGCAGTGTCGTCACAGGGGCCTTGAACACTGAAGCTTTCTTT
TRBD1	TRBV18	NA	TRBJ1-2	CASSGQGNTYGYTF	TGTGCCAGCTCGGGACAGGGGAATACCTATGGCTACACCTTC
NA	TRBV20-1	many	TRBJ2-5	CSAQGHQETQYF	TGCAGTGCTCAGGGTCACCAAGAGACCCAGTACTTC
NA	TRBV27	many	TRBJ1-5	CASSLEGAGIGNQPQHF	TGTGCCAGCAGTTTAGAAGGGGCGGGTATAGGCAATCAGCCCCAGCATTTT
NA	TRBV28	few	TRBJ1-2	CASSLPQTGSGYTF	TGTGCCAGCAGTTTACCTCAAACAGGTTCTGGCTACACCTTC
NA	TRBV20-1	many	TRBJ1-5	CSARGQVGQPQHF	TGCAGTGCTAGAGGACAGGTAGGGCAGCCCCAGCATTTT